The 22 T cell receptor beta chains given below trace back to one sample, sequenced in a study of breast tumors, draining lymph nodes, adjacent tissues. TCRdb used MiXCR to reprocess the multiplex PCR reads, holding one entry per CDR3 protein. The sample shows roughly 120,000 distinct CDR3 sequences, just under 20% of them seen only once. The lymph nodes were axillary draining lymph nodes from breast cancer patients. Sequenced material: axillary lymph node tissue. The receptors derive from a female donor with breast cancer. Some clones in this sample may be carry-over from other donors' samples.

This clonotype was detected many times. The gene calls are TRBV7-2 and TRBJ1-4; perhaps TRBD1 as D (6 bases). Looked up from germline, CDR1 is SGHTA and CDR2 is FQGNSA. CDR3 length: 14 residues. Trimming took off 2 bases at V and 8 bases at J, with 12 bases between the two ends. This CDR3 is CASSLTAGVEKLFF. The DNA of the CDR3 is TGTGCCAGCAGCTTAACGGCAGGGGTGGAAAAACTGTTTTTT.

Only a few counts were recorded for this clonotype. The V and J genes are TRBV3-1 and TRBJ2-3; a possible D gene is TRBD2 (5 bases). Between the trimmed V and J ends, which lost 2 bases and 0 bases, there was a span of 15 bases. The length of the CDR3 is 17 residues. Germline lookup yields CDR1 LGHDT and CDR2 YNNKEL (reference sequence). Written as DNA, the CDR3 is TGTGCCAGCAGCCAATCGGGAAAAAGATTAAGCACAGATACGCAGTATTTT. It codes for CASSQSGKRLSTDTQYF.

This clonotype was seen a few times. CDR3 in amino acids: CASSLNERSYEQYF. The CDR3 DNA follows: TGTGCCAGCAGCCTTAATGAGCGGTCCTACGAGCAGTACTTC. The chain joins TRBV3-1 to TRBJ2-7; maybe TRBD2 (5 bases). This CDR3 contains 14 residues. Looked up from germline, CDR1 is LGHDT and CDR2 is YNNKEL (reference sequence). Trimming pared 4 bases from V and 1 base from J, leaving 11 bases between.

This clonotype showed up many times. The chain has TRBV6-5 and TRBJ1-4, with D perhaps matching TRBD1 (5 bases). CDR1 and CDR2 (germline): MNHEY, SVGAGI. The V end was cut by 0 bases, the J end by 4 bases, with 12 bases between. This CDR3 is built from 16 residues. CDR3 DNA: TGTGCCAGCAGTTACTCCACAGGCCGGGTTAATGAAAAACTGTTTTTT. Translating gives CASSYSTGRVNEKLFF.

This clonotype was detected many times. V usage is TRBV6-1 and J usage is TRBJ2-1; no firm D call. Germline V gene lookup returns CDR1 MNHNS and CDR2 SASEGT. The CDR3 sequence is 15 residues long. The V gene lost 3 bases and the J gene lost 5 bases, with 14 bases spanning the gap. The CDR3 DNA reads as TGTGCCAGCAGTGATGGGGTAGCTGGGAACAATGAGCAGTTCTTC. This sequence encodes CASSDGVAGNNEQFF.

This clonotype was recorded at least ten times. The chain uses TRBV11-3 and TRBJ2-1; perhaps D is TRBD1 or TRBD2 (5 bases each). CDR3 length: 12 amino acids. Germline V gene sequence: CDR1 SGHNT, CDR2 YENEEA. V gave up 0 bases and J gave up 9 bases, with 6 bases separating them. CDR3: CASSLDGGEQFF. The CDR3 nucleotides are TGTGCCAGCAGCTTAGATGGGGGTGAGCAGTTCTTC.

This clonotype appeared many times. V and J are TRBV3-1 and TRBJ2-2; perhaps TRBD1 as D (6 bases). Germline assignment: CDR1 LGHDT and CDR2 YNNKEL (reference sequence). CDR3 length equals 13 residues. V gave up 3 bases and J gave up 5 bases, with 7 bases separating them. CDR3 DNA sequence: TGTGCCAGCAGCCACAGGGGAACCGGGGAGCTGTTTTTT. It specifies CASSHRGTGELFF.

This clonotype has at least ten counts. The rearrangement links TRBV2 to TRBJ2-1; no clear D gene. Per germline, CDR1 SNHLY and CDR2 FYNNEI. The CDR3 extends over 15 amino acids. Trimming left V 6 bases short and J 0 bases short, with 12 bases between. The CDR3 nucleotides are TGTGCCAGCAGGGATACTTTGAGCTCCTACAATGAGCAGTTCTTC. Translated, it gives CASRDTLSSYNEQFF.

With regard to this clonotype: Since a much larger clone is just one base distant, this may be a read error. V and J are TRBV27 and TRBJ2-1; 7 nucleotides match TRBD2. Per germline, CDR1 MNHEY and CDR2 SMNVEV (reference sequence). This CDR3 has 15 residues. As DNA, the CDR3 is TGTGCCAGCAGTTTTGGGACTACAATAAACAATGAGCAGTCCTTC. Encoded protein: CASSFGTTINNEQSF.

This clonotype occurred many times. The rearrangement joins TRBV6-5 to TRBJ2-4; tentative D call: TRBD2 (6 bases). Germline V gene data show CDR1 as MNHEY and CDR2 as SVGAGI. The CDR3 length is 15 residues. V was cut by 0 bases and J by 2 bases, with 8 bases left in between. The CDR3 sequence: CASSYSAGSKNIQYF. As DNA, the CDR3 is TGTGCCAGCAGTTACTCAGCGGGTTCCAAAAACATTCAGTACTTC.

This clonotype was seen repeatedly, ten times or more. The chain has TRBV5-1 and TRBJ2-7, with TRBD2 as a possible D gene (5 bases). CDR3 size: 15 residues. V gave up 4 bases and J gave up 2 bases, with 16 bases separating them. CDR1 is SGHRS and CDR2 is YFSETQ in the germline V gene. CDR3 residues: CASSLRIEGTYEQYF. DNA of the CDR3: TGCGCCAGCAGCCTTCGGATTGAGGGAACCTACGAGCAGTACTTC. The full variable domain, rest sourced from reference TRBV5-1 and TRBJ2-7, is KAGVTQTPRYLIKTRGQQVTLSCSPISGHRSVSWYQQTPGQGLQFLFEYFSETQRNKGNFPGRFSGRQFSNSRSEMNVSTLELGDSALYLCASSLRIEGTYEQYFGPGTRLTVT.

This clonotype was counted only a few times. This chain links TRBV28 with TRBJ2-7; either TRBD1 or TRBD2 may fit D (7 bases each). The CDR3 consists of 13 residues. Trimming removed 9 bases at V and 6 bases at J, with 18 bases between. Germline CDR1 reads MDHEN; CDR2 reads SYDVKM. The DNA of the CDR3 is TGTGCCAGTAGCCAGGGACAGCGGGGCGAGCAGTACTTC. Translation: CASSQGQRGEQYF.

This clonotype appeared a few times. A read error may be the cause here, since a much bigger clone is one base away. CDR3 coding DNA: TGTGCTAGCAGCGTACTAGCGGGGGACTGCAATGAGCAGTTCTTC. Protein sequence: CASSVLAGDCNEQFF. V is TRBV7-7 and J is TRBJ2-1; 11 positions agree with TRBD2. The CDR3 has 15 residues. Per the germline V gene, CDR1 is SSHAT and CDR2 is FNYEAQ (reference sequence).

A note on this clonotype: Germline is not matched at one junction end, which may reflect a read error. V is TRBV7-2 and J is TRBJ2-2, with a weak D call TRBD2 (7 bases). The length of the CDR3 is 15 residues. CDR1 is SGHTA and CDR2 is FQGNSA in the germline V gene. DNA for the CDR3: TGTGCCAGCAGCTTAGAGGGGGGGTCGGGCGGGGGGCTGTTTTTT. As protein: CASSLEGGSGGGLFF.

This clonotype was counted at least ten times. The rearrangement links TRBV6-5 to TRBJ2-7, with no clear D. CDR3 length: 11 amino acids. With 8 bases removed from V and 7 bases from J, the gap between germline ends came to 12 bases. Germline CDR1 MNHEY, CDR2 SVGAGI. This CDR3 reads CASAKWGEQYF. The CDR3 nucleotides are TGTGCCAGCGCCAAATGGGGAGAGCAGTACTTC.

The table lists this clonotype with many counts. This chain connects TRBV12-3 or TRBV12-4 to TRBJ2-4; no definite D call. Deletions cut 4 bases from V and 0 bases from J, with 10 bases between. This CDR3 contains 15 residues. CDR3 sequence reads: CASSSVGIAKNIQYF. In DNA, the CDR3 is TGTGCCAGCAGTTCGGTAGGGATAGCCAAAAACATTCAGTACTTC.

This clonotype has at least ten counts. The chain carries TRBV19 and TRBJ1-2, with a possible D match to TRBD1 (5 bases). CDR1 and CDR2 (germline): LNHDA, SQIVND (reference sequence). The CDR3 is 14 amino acids. Trimming took 5 bases from V and 3 from J, leaving 13 bases between them. CDR3 sequence reads: CASSLQDTYYGYTF. The CDR3 region has the DNA TGTGCCAGTAGTTTACAGGACACCTACTATGGCTACACCTTC.

This clonotype was found many times. The J gene is TRBJ1-6, the V gene TRBV7-2; D may be TRBD1 (6 bases). Per germline, CDR1 SGHTA and CDR2 FQGNSA. The V end lost 4 bases, the J end lost 10 bases, and 17 bases lay between the germline ends. This CDR3 comprises 15 residues. DNA of the CDR3: TGTGCCAGCAGCTCCGGACCAGGGGCCAGCTCACCCCTCCACTTT. The encoded protein is CASSSGPGASSPLHF.

This clonotype was seen repeatedly, ten times or more. V is TRBV20-1 and J is TRBJ2-5; 7 positions match TRBD2. CDR1 DFQATT and CDR2 SNEGSKA come from the germline V gene (reference sequence). This CDR3 has 14 amino acids. V was clipped by 1 base and J by 4 bases; unmatched bases: 6. The DNA of the CDR3 is TGCAGTGCTAGAGTTCTTGCGGGAGCAGAGACCCAGTACTTC. This gives the protein CSARVLAGAETQYF.

This clonotype was counted many times. The chain is built from TRBV2 and TRBJ2-1; tentatively, D is TRBD2 (7 bases). Trimming took 6 bases from V and 10 from J, leaving 16 bases between them. CDR1 and CDR2 (germline): SNHLY, FYNNEI. The CDR3 consists of 13 residues. The CDR3 sequence is CASSGGGGLEQFF. The CDR3 DNA reads as TGTGCCAGCAGCGGGGGAGGGGGGCTGGAGCAGTTCTTC.

This clonotype was seen at least ten times. The gene calls are TRBV6-6 and TRBJ2-7; 15 nucleotides agree with TRBD2. This CDR3 is 17 amino acids long. With V trimmed by 5 bases and J by 4 bases, 9 bases remained unmatched. Germline lookup yields CDR1 MNHNY and CDR2 SVGAGI (reference sequence). The CDR3 loop is CASSRTSGRASGYEQYF. The DNA for the CDR3 is TGTGCCAGCAGTCGGACTAGCGGGAGGGCCAGCGGGTACGAGCAGTACTTC.

Ten or more counts support this clonotype. The V call is TRBV9, the J call TRBJ1-6; D unclear. Between the trimmed V and J ends, which lost 1 base and 7 bases, there was a span of 6 bases. The CDR3 sequence is 13 residues long. Germline CDR1 is SGDLS and CDR2 is YYNGEE. CDR3 amino acids: CASSVMINSPLHF. The CDR3 DNA reads as TGTGCCAGCAGCGTAATGATCAATTCACCCCTCCACTTT.